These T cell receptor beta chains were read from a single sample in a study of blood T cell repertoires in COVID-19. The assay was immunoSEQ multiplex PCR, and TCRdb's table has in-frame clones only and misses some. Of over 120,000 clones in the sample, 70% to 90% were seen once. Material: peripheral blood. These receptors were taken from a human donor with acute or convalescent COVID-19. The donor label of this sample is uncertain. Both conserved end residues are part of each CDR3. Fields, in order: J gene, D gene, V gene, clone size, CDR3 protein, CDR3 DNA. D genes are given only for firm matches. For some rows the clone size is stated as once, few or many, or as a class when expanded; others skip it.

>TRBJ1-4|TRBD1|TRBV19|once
CASSPGGPNEKLFF
TGTGCCAGTAGTCCAGGGGGACCCAATGAAAAACTGTTTTTT
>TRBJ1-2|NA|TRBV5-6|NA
CASSLALRGKVGYTF
TGTGCCAGCAGCTTGGCTTTACGGGGAAAGGTTGGCTACACCTTC
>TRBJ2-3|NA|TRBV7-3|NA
CASSPTGTDTQYF
TGTGCCAGCAGCCCGACAGGCACAGATACGCAGTATTTT
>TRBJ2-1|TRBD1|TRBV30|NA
CAWSNRGEQFF
TGTGCCTGGAGTAACAGGGGTGAGCAGTTCTTC
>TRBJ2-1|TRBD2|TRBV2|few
CASSEGLAGYNEQFF
TGTGCCAGCAGCGAAGGACTAGCGGGGTACAATGAGCAGTTCTTC
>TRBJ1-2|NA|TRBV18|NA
CASSPQGVNGYTF
TGTGCCAGCTCACCACAGGGGGTCAATGGCTACACCTTC
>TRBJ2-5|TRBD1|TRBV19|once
CASSIGRTGLGETQYF
TGTGCCAGTAGTATAGGGAGGACAGGCCTTGGGGAGACCCAGTACTTC
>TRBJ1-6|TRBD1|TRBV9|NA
CASSPGQGGNSPLHF
TGTGCCAGCAGCCCTGGACAGGGAGGGAATTCACCCCTCCACTTT
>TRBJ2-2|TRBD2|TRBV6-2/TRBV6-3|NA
CASSYSRGEGYTGELFF
TGTGCCAGCAGTTACTCGAGAGGGGAGGGATACACCGGGGAGCTGTTTTTT
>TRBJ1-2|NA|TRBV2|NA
CASSPDSTFFSNYGYTF
TGTGCCAGCAGTCCGGACAGCACTTTCTTCTCTAACTATGGCTACACCTTC
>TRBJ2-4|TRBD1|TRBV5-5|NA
CASSLSLGGDRAKNIQYF
TGTGCCAGCAGCTTGTCATTGGGTGGGGACAGGGCCAAAAACATTCAGTACTTC
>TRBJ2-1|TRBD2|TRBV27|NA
CASSLRLAGTNEQFF
TGTGCCAGCAGTTTAAGGCTAGCGGGGACCAATGAGCAGTTCTTC
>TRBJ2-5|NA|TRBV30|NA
CAWSVRGETQYF
TGTGCCTGGAGTGTACGGGGTGAGACCCAGTACTTC
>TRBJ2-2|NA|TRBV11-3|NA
CASSARLGGELFF
TGTGCCAGCAGCGCCCGACTAGGCGGGGAGCTGTTTTTT
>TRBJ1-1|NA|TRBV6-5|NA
CASSDALGVAEAFF
TGTGCCAGCAGCGACGCGCTCGGGGTTGCTGAAGCTTTCTTT
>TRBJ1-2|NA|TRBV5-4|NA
CASSLMGGVALGYTF
TGTGCCAGCAGCTTGATGGGGGGTGTTGCTCTGGGCTACACCTTC
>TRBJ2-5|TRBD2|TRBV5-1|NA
CASSAGTSGPQETQYF
TGCGCCAGCAGCGCCGGGACTAGCGGCCCCCAAGAGACCCAGTACTTC
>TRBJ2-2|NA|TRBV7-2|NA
CASSQQGPFTGELFF
TGTGCCAGCAGCCAACAGGGTCCCTTCACCGGGGAGCTGTTTTTT
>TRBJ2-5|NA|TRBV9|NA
CASSPGQIKETQYF
TGTGCCAGCAGCCCCGGACAGATCAAAGAGACCCAGTACTTC
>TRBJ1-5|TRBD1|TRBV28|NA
CASSTDRDSNQPQHF
TGTGCCAGCAGTACAGACAGGGATAGCAATCAGCCCCAGCATTTT
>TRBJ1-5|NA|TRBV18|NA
CASSPPARQPQHF
TGTGCCAGCTCACCACCGGCCAGACAGCCCCAGCATTTT
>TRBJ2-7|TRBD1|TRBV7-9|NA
CASSTGGATYEQYF
TGTGCCAGCTCGACAGGGGGCGCGACCTACGAGCAGTACTTC
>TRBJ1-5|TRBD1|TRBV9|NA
CASSGTGMQPQHF
TGTGCCAGCAGCGGGACAGGGATGCAGCCCCAGCATTTT
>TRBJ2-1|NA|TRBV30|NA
CACRAGSSYNEQFF
TGTGCCTGTAGGGCGGGGAGCTCCTACAATGAGCAGTTCTTC
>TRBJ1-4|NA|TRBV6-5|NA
CASSYSRDSNEKLFF
TGTGCCAGCAGTTACTCCCGGGACTCTAATGAAAAACTGTTTTTT
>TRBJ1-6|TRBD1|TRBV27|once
CASSFLSGQGGSPLHF
TGTGCCAGCAGTTTCCTGAGCGGACAGGGGGGATCACCCCTCCACTTT
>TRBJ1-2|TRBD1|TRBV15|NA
CATSRQGASGNYGYTF
TGTGCCACCAGCAGGCAGGGGGCGAGCGGGAACTATGGCTACACCTTC
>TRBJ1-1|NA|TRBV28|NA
CASSPINSEAFF
TGTGCCAGCAGTCCCATTAACAGTGAAGCTTTCTTT
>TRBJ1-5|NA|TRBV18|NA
CASSPIGADQPQHF
TGTGCCAGCTCACCAATAGGAGCCGATCAGCCCCAGCATTTT